The 3 T cell receptor beta chains presented below share a single source sample, sequenced in a study of blood T cell repertoires in COVID-19 (dated by TCRdb to 2019 to 2021). Libraries were constructed by the immunoSEQ multiplex PCR assay. In its TCRdb copy, this immuneACCESS table keeps in-frame sequences only and misses some clones. Where compared with another copy, unresolved V genes explain less than half of these, and the others have no known cause. A total of 100,000 to 150,000 clones appear in this sample, about 86% of them only once. Clones ranked in the top ten supply 2.4% of the sample. The specimen was PBMCs or T cells enriched from blood (not recorded which). The receptors were sampled from a man aged 35 to 55 with acute COVID-19.

CDR3 nucleotide sequence: TGTGCCAGCAGCTTGTACAGGGAGGGTGGGGAGCAGTACTTC. The encoded protein is CASSLYREGGEQYF. The gene calls are TRBV5-6 and TRBJ2-7, with D tentatively TRBD2 (7 bases). Trimming took 1 base from V and 7 from J, leaving 15 bases between them. Germline V gene lookup returns CDR1 SGHDT and CDR2 YYEEEE. The CDR3 runs to 14 residues. Full variable domain (missing parts from reference TRBV5-6 and TRBJ2-7): DAGVTQSPTHLIKTRGQQVTLRCSPKSGHDTVSWYQQALGQGPQFIFQYYEEEERQRGNFPDRFSGHQFPNYSSELNVNALLLGDSALYLCASSLYREGGEQYFGPGTRLTVT.

This clone was seen only a few times. This chain joins TRBV29-1 and TRBJ2-1, with D tentatively TRBD2 (5 bases). V was trimmed by 6 bases and J by 7 bases, leaving 10 bases between them. CDR1 and CDR2 from the germline V gene are SQVTM and ANQGSEA. This CDR3 spans 11 amino acids. The CDR3 here is CSVEEVNEQFF. The CDR3 nucleotides are TGCAGCGTCGAGGAGGTAAATGAGCAGTTCTTC.

V gene TRBV5-4 combines with J gene TRBJ2-3; 7 bases map to TRBD2. The CDR3 length is 15 residues. The J segment lost 2 bases and the V segment lost 4 bases, leaving 7 bases of the junction unmatched. CDR1 SGHNT and CDR2 YYREEE come from the germline V gene (reference sequence). CDR3 region: CASSRGGDLTDTQYF. CDR3 sequence (DNA): TGTGCCAGCAGCCGTGGGGGGGACCTCACAGATACGCAGTATTTT. The whole variable domain, remainder taken from reference TRBV5-4 and TRBJ2-3, is ETGVTQSPTHLIKTRGQQVTLRCSSQSGHNTVSWYQQALGQGPQFIFQYYREEENGRGNFPPRFSGLQFPNYSSELNVNALELDDSALYLCASSRGGDLTDTQYFGPGTRLTVL.